This T cell receptor (beta chain) was identified in a study of blood T cell repertoires in COVID-19. The germline V gene encodes CDR1 SQVTM and CDR2 ANQGSEA. V lost 4 bases to trimming and J lost 0 bases, with 9 bases between them. CDR3 length: 13 amino acids. Here immunoSEQ multiplex PCR was the method, and the copy in TCRdb shows in-frame clones only, minus some. The repertoire includes around 260,000 clones, 75% to 95% of them detected once, and 2% to 3% sits in the top ten. The chain joins TRBV29-1 to TRBJ1-2; D possibly corresponds to TRBD1 (6 bases). This TCR was sampled from a person aged 18-29 years with COVID-19, enrolled during active disease. Sequencing was carried out using peripheral blood. CDR3 protein: CSVGNRANYGYTF. The CDR3 region has the DNA TGCAGCGTTGGCAACAGGGCTAACTATGGCTACACCTTC.